A single sample gave rise to the 22 T cell receptor beta chains below, sequenced in a study of blood T cell repertoires in COVID-19. Assay used: immunoSEQ multiplex PCR; TCRdb lists only in-frame clones, some missing. The sample has 200,000 to 300,000 clones, around 81% seen once. The sequenced material came from peripheral blood. These receptors were obtained from a woman aged 55-70 years with active or convalescent COVID-19.

This chain's CDR3 is CASSGQPQGPGETQYF. The CDR3 DNA reads TGCGCCAGCAGTGGGCAACCACAGGGGCCGGGGGAGACCCAGTACTTC. The chain employs TRBV10-2 and TRBJ2-5, with TRBD1 matching over 7 bases. CDR3 length: 16 amino acids. V lost 4 bases and J lost 5; bases outside the gene matches: 13. CDR1 is WSHSY, CDR2 SAAADI, per germline.

This chain links TRBV30 with TRBJ1-5, with a tentative D call TRBD1 (5 bases). V shed 5 bases and J shed 7 bases, with 18 bases lying between them. The CDR3 is 14 amino acids. CDR1 and CDR2 from the germline V gene are GTSNPN and SVGIG (reference sequence). CDR3 region: CAWGKGGGEQPQHF. In DNA form, the CDR3 reads TGTGCCTGGGGGAAGGGCGGGGGAGAGCAGCCCCAGCATTTT.

The V call is TRBV7-9, the J call TRBJ1-2; D remains unclear. Trimming took 4 bases from V and 1 from J, leaving 10 bases between them. The CDR3 extends over 14 amino acids. CDR1 is SEHNR and CDR2 is FQNEAQ in the germline V gene (reference sequence). The CDR3 spells CASSSGFVNYGYTF. The CDR3 DNA reads TGTGCCAGCAGCTCAGGCTTTGTTAACTATGGCTACACCTTC.

The rearrangement uses TRBV29-1 and TRBJ2-1, with TRBD2 matching 13 bases. Germline values: CDR1 SQVTM, CDR2 ANQGSEA. After removal of 5 bases from V and 1 base from J, the junction contained 5 bases not matched to a gene. CDR3 length: 16 residues. Written as DNA, the CDR3 is TGCAGCGTTTCTAGGACTAGCGGGAGTTCCTACAATGAGCAGTTCTTC. Translation gives CSVSRTSGSSYNEQFF.

The CDR3, as DNA: TGTGCCAGCGAGCGGGAGGCGAACAATGAGCAGTTCTTC. Its translation is CASEREANNEQFF. The chain uses TRBV2 and TRBJ2-1; 9 nucleotides line up with TRBD2. V lost 8 bases to trimming and J lost 5 bases; unmatched junction nucleotides: 4. CDR1 is SNHLY, CDR2 FYNNEI, per germline. The CDR3 consists of 13 residues. Variable domain in full (rest from reference TRBV2 and TRBJ2-1): EPEVTQTPSHQVTQMGQEVILRCVPISNHLYFYWYRQILGQKVEFLVSFYNNEISEKSEIFDDQFSVERPDGSNFTLKIRSTKLEDSAMYFCASEREANNEQFFGPGTRLTVL.

This clone showed up just once. This rearrangement joins TRBV19 to TRBJ1-1, with 8 bases that match TRBD1. There are 17 residues in the CDR3. CDR1 and CDR2 from the germline V gene are LNHDA and SQIVND (reference sequence). Trimming took 1 base from V and 0 from J; bases not matched to a gene: 7. The CDR3 bases are TGTGCCAGTAGTATAGGTTCCCAGGGGGCGATGAACACTGAAGCTTTCTTT. This codes for CASSIGSQGAMNTEAFF. The full variable domain, with the rest looked up from reference TRBV19 and TRBJ1-1, is DGGITQSPKYLFRKEGQNVTLSCEQNLNHDAMYWYRQDPGQGLRLIYYSQIVNDFQKGDIAEGYSVSREKKESFPLTVTSAQKNPTAFYLCASSIGSQGAMNTEAFFGQGTRLTVV.

This clone was detected once. The chain combines TRBV7-9 with TRBJ2-1; 12 bases line up with TRBD1. The CDR3 contains 17 residues. Losses at the gene ends were 1 base for V and 6 bases for J; bases not matched to a gene: 7. CDR1 is SEHNR, CDR2 FQNEAQ, per germline (reference sequence). CDR3 sequence: CASSLEVGQGAGNEQFF. CDR3 DNA: TGTGCCAGCAGCTTAGAGGTGGGACAGGGGGCGGGCAATGAGCAGTTCTTC.

The gene calls are TRBV2 and TRBJ2-1, with D possibly TRBD1 on 5 matching bases. The length of the CDR3 is 11 residues. In germline, CDR1 is SNHLY, CDR2 FYNNEI. Trimming stripped 1 base from V and 12 bases from J, with 7 bases between. The CDR3 nucleotides are TGTGCCAGCAGTGAAGGGACACCGCAGTTCTTC. It is translated as CASSEGTPQFF. Looking up the rest from reference TRBV2 and TRBJ2-1 gives the full variable domain: EPEVTQTPSHQVTQMGQEVILRCVPISNHLYFYWYRQILGQKVEFLVSFYNNEISEKSEIFDDQFSVERPDGSNFTLKIRSTKLEDSAMYFCASSEGTPQFFGPGTRLTVL.

The chain links TRBV3-1 (or the pseudogene TRBV3-2) to TRBJ2-3; 10 bases fit TRBD2. Unmatched junction bases numbered 3, after V lost 2 bases and J lost 1 base. This CDR3 comprises 16 residues. Germline loops: CDR1 LGHDT, CDR2 YNNKEL (reference sequence). CDR3 coding DNA: TGTGCCAGCAGCCAAAGCAGCGGGGGGGGCACAGATACGCAGTATTTT. It specifies CASSQSSGGGTDTQYF.

Details on this clone: The sample contains more than one DNA sequence encoding this CDR3. The chain couples TRBV18 to TRBJ1-1; weak D call: TRBD1 (5 bases). This CDR3 has 14 residues. The germline V gene has CDR1 KGHSH and CDR2 LQKENI. V gave up 2 bases and J gave up 3 bases, with 10 bases separating them. The CDR3 protein is CASSPGGGHTEAFF. CDR3 DNA sequence: TGTGCCAGCTCACCAGGGGGAGGGCACACTGAAGCTTTCTTT.

V gene TRBV4-1 combines with J gene TRBJ1-2; D remains unclear. This CDR3 has 15 residues. CDR1 and CDR2 from the germline V gene are MGHRA and YSYEKL. Trimming pared 0 bases from V and 3 bases from J, leaving 11 bases between. DNA of the CDR3: TGCGCCAGCAGCCAAGATCTCCTTCCGGACTATGGCTACACCTTC. Translation gives CASSQDLLPDYGYTF.

The gene calls are TRBV19 and TRBJ1-2; possible D gene TRBD1, 5 bases. Trimming removed 3 bases from V and 4 bases from J, with 15 bases in between. Germline assignment: CDR1 LNHDA and CDR2 SQIVND (reference sequence). The CDR3 contains 15 residues. CDR3 sequence (DNA): TGTGCCAGTAGTATCCGGCCCGGACATCCCTATGGCTACACCTTC. Translation: CASSIRPGHPYGYTF.

V gene TRBV10-2 combines with J gene TRBJ1-2; 10 bases are shared with TRBD1. This CDR3 is built from 17 residues. CDR1 is WSHSY and CDR2 is SAAADI in the germline V gene. J was trimmed by 2 bases and V by 5 bases; bases with no gene match: 11. This chain's CDR3 is CASSHGRQGASNYGYTF. CDR3 sequence (DNA): TGCGCCAGCAGTCACGGAAGACAGGGGGCCTCGAACTATGGCTACACCTTC.

This rearrangement joins TRBV9 to TRBJ2-5, with D possibly being TRBD1 (7 bases). Trimming shortened V by 6 bases and J by 1 base, and 10 bases separated the two germline ends. The CDR3 consists of 13 residues. Germline V gives CDR1 SGDLS, CDR2 YYNGEE. CDR3 sequence: CASTRGVQETQYF. CDR3 nucleotides: TGTGCCAGCACCAGGGGGGTCCAAGAGACCCAGTACTTC.

This chain joins TRBV28 and TRBJ1-2; a possible D gene is TRBD1 (6 bases). In germline, CDR1 is MDHEN, CDR2 SYDVKM. CDR3 length equals 12 residues. Trimming shortened V by 11 bases and J by 4 bases, and 14 bases separated the two germline ends. Here the CDR3 reads CALGGTSYGYTF. The CDR3 nucleotides are TGTGCCTTGGGTGGGACAAGCTATGGCTACACCTTC.

The CDR3 loop reads CASSDGTGRSTGELFF. The CDR3, as DNA: TGTGCCAGCAGTGATGGGACAGGGAGATCCACCGGGGAGCTGTTTTTT. The rearrangement links TRBV6-1 to TRBJ2-2; TRBD1 matches at 9 bases. This CDR3 is built from 16 residues. Germline values: CDR1 MNHNS, CDR2 SASEGT. The V and J ends lost 3 bases and 4 bases, in that order; junction bases with no gene match: 6.

The chain couples TRBV6-4 to TRBJ2-7, with 9 bases fitting TRBD2. Germline trimming cut 3 bases from V and 0 bases from J; bases unmatched to any gene: 9. Germline V gene data show CDR1 as MRHNA and CDR2 as SNTAGT. The CDR3 has 17 residues. This chain's CDR3 is CASSEYKTSGSSYEQYF. The CDR3 nucleotides are TGTGCCAGCAGTGAATACAAGACTAGCGGTAGCTCCTACGAGCAGTACTTC.

The chain joins TRBV5-1 to TRBJ1-4; D call uncertain. CDR3 length: 15 residues. The germline gives CDR1 SGHRS, CDR2 YFSETQ. The V and J ends lost 2 bases and 0 bases respectively, with 8 bases between them. CDR3 loop: CASSFTGTTNEKLFF. As DNA, the CDR3 is TGCGCCAGCAGCTTTACGGGTACAACTAATGAAAAACTGTTTTTT.

CDR3 region: CASSIKTEAFF. CDR3 bases: TGTGCCAGTAGTATTAAAACTGAAGCTTTCTTT. This sequence joins TRBV19 and TRBJ1-1; D unresolved. Per the germline V gene, CDR1 is LNHDA and CDR2 is SQIVND (reference sequence). This CDR3 has 11 residues. V lost 3 bases and J lost 5, with 4 bases in between.

Worth noting for this clone: At one end, the junction sequence differs from germline, possibly due to a read error. The chain is built from TRBV18 and TRBJ2-3, with 11 bases identical to TRBD2. From germline, CDR1 is KGHSH and CDR2 LQKENI. CDR3 length: 15 residues. The CDR3 nucleotides read TGTGCCAGCCCACCGGGACTAGCGGTCACAGATACGCAGTATTTT. This encodes CASPPGLAVTDTQYF. Filled out from reference TRBV18 and TRBJ2-3, the complete variable domain reads NAGVMQNPRHLVRRRGQEARLRCSPMKGHSHVYWYRQLPEEGLKFMVYLQKENIIDESGMPKERFSAEFPKEGPSILRIQQVVRGDSAAYFCASPPGLAVTDTQYFGPGTRLTVL.

The chain links TRBV3-1 (or the pseudogene TRBV3-2) to TRBJ2-5; 7 bases fit TRBD1. Germline V gene data show CDR1 as LGHDT and CDR2 as YNNKEL (reference sequence). The CDR3 is 16 amino acids. V gave up 2 bases and J gave up 4 bases; unmatched junction bases: 10. DNA for the CDR3: TGTGCCAGCAGCCAACCGGGTACAGGGGCTCGAGAGACCCAGTACTTC. Amino acids: CASSQPGTGARETQYF.

The chain joins TRBV28 to TRBJ1-1; 7 bases fit TRBD1. CDR1 and CDR2 (germline): MDHEN, SYDVKM. J lost 6 bases, V lost 6 bases, and 16 bases had no gene match. This CDR3 has 16 amino acids. The CDR3 is CASRTTGFIIKAEAFF. In DNA, the CDR3 is TGTGCCAGCAGGACGACAGGGTTTATCATTAAGGCTGAAGCTTTCTTT.